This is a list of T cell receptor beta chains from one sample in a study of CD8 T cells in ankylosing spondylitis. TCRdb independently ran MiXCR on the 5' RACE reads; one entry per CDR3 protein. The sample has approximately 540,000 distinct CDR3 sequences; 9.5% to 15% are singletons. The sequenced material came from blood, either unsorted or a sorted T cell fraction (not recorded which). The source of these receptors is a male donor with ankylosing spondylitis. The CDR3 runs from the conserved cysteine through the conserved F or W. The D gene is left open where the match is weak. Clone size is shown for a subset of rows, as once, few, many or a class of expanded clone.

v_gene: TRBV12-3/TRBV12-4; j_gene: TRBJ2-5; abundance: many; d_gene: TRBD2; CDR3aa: CASSPIAGGPGETQYF; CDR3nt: TGTGCCAGCAGCCCTATAGCGGGAGGGCCGGGTGAGACCCAGTACTTC
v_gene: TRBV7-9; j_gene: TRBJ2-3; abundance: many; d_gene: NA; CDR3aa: CASSLKIGPTDTQYF; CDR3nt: TGTGCCAGCAGCTTAAAGATCGGGCCCACAGATACGCAGTATTTT
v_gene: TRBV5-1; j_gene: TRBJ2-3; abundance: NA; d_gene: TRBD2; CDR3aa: CASSPGSGSLTDTQYF; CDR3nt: TGCGCCAGCAGCCCGGGTAGCGGGAGCCTTACAGATACGCAGTATTTT
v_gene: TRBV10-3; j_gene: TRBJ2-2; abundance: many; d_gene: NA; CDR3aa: CALQRGTGELFF; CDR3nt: TGTGCCCTACAAAGGGGAACCGGGGAGCTGTTTTTT
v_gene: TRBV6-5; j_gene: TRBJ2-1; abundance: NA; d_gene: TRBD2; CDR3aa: CASSYTSGYNEQFF; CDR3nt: TGTGCCAGCAGTTACACTAGCGGCTACAATGAGCAGTTCTTC
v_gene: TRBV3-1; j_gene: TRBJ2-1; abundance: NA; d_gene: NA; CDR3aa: CASSQGFRNSYNEQFF; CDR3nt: TGTGCCAGCAGCCAAGGGTTCAGGAACTCCTACAATGAGCAGTTCTTC
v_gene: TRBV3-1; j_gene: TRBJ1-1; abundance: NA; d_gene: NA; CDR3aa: CASSHPWNTEAFF; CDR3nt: TGTGCCAGCAGCCATCCCTGGAACACTGAAGCTTTCTTT
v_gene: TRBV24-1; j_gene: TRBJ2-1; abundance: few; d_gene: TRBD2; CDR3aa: CATSDTSGDNYNEQFF; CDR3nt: TGTGCCACCAGTGATACTAGCGGAGATAACTACAATGAGCAGTTCTTC
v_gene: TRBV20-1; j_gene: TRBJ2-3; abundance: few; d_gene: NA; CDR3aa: CSAGWSSTDTQYF; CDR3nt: TGCAGTGCTGGGTGGAGTAGCACAGATACGCAGTATTTT
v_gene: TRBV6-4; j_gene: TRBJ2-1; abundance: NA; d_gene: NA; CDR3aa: CASSEGSGGDEQFF; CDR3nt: TGTGCCAGCAGTGAAGGCTCCGGGGGCGATGAGCAGTTCTTC
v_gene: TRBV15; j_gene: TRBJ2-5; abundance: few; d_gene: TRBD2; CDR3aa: CATSSPAGGSRETQYF; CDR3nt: TGTGCCACCAGCAGCCCAGCGGGAGGATCAAGGGAGACCCAGTACTTC
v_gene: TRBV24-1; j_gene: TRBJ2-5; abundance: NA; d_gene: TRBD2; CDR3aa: CATSDMTSGRQETQYF; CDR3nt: TGTGCCACCAGTGACATGACTAGCGGGAGGCAAGAGACCCAGTACTTC
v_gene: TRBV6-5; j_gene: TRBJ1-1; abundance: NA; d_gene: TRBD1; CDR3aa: CASSYMGQATEAFF; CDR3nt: TGTGCCAGCAGTTACATGGGACAGGCCACTGAAGCTTTCTTT
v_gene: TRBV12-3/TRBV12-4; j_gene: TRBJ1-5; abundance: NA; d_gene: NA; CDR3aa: CASSLDRRRQPQHF; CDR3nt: TGTGCCAGCAGTTTAGACAGGAGGCGCCAGCCCCAGCATTTT
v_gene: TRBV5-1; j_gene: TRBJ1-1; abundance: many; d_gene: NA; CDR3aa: CASSGLSNTEAFF; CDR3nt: TGCGCCAGTTCGGGACTCTCGAACACTGAAGCTTTCTTT
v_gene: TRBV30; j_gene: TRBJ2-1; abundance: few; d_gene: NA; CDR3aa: CAWSVRTNEQFF; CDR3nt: TGTGCCTGGAGTGTAAGAACCAATGAGCAGTTCTTC
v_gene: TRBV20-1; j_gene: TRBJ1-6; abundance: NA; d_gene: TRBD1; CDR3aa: CSARIRQGPDNSPLHF; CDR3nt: TGCAGTGCTCGAATTAGACAGGGGCCCGATAATTCACCCCTCCACTTT
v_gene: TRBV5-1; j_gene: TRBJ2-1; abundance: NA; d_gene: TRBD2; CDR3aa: CASSPGTSGRLQFF; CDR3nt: TGCGCCAGCAGCCCCGGGACTAGCGGGAGACTGCAGTTCTTC
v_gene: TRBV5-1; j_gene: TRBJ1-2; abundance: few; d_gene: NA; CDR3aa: CASSPDGGDYGYTF; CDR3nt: TGCGCCAGCAGCCCGGATGGGGGTGACTATGGCTACACCTTC
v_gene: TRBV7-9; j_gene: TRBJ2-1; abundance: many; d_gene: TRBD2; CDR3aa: CASSLKLAGDLNEQFF; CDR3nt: TGTGCCAGCAGCTTGAAGCTAGCGGGAGACCTAAATGAGCAGTTCTTC
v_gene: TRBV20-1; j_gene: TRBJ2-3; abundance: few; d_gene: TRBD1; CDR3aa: CSANRGVTDTQYF; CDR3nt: TGCAGTGCTAACAGGGGGGTGACAGATACGCAGTATTTT
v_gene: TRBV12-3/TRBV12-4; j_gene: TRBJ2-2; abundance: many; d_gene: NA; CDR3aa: CASSSTGLMNTGELFF; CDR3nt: TGTGCCAGCAGTTCCACAGGTCTCATGAACACCGGGGAGCTGTTTTTT
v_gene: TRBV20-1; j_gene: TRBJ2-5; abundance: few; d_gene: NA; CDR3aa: CSARDAGRETQYF; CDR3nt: TGCAGTGCTAGAGATGCCGGAAGGGAGACCCAGTACTTC
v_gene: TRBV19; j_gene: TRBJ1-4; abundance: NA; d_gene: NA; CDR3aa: CASRDVSGGGEKLFF; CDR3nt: TGTGCCAGTAGGGATGTGTCGGGGGGAGGTGAAAAACTGTTTTTT
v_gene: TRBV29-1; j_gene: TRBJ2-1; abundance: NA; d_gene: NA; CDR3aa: CSDRRSRGGEQFF; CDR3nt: TGCAGCGACCGACGATCCAGGGGGGGTGAGCAGTTCTTC
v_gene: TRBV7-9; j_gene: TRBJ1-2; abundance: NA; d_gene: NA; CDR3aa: CASSLTDRGEGYTF; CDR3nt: TGTGCCAGCAGCTTAACGGATCGGGGGGAAGGCTACACCTTC
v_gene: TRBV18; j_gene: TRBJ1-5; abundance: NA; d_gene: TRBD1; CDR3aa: CASSSGTGGQPQHF; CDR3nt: TGTGCCAGCTCATCCGGGACAGGGGGTCAGCCCCAGCATTTT
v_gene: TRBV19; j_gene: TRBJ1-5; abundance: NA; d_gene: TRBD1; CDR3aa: CASSTTGEQPQHF; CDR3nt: TGTGCCAGTAGTACGACAGGGGAGCAGCCCCAGCATTTT
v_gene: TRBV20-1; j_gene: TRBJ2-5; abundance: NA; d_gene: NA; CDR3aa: CSASVGGIQETQYF; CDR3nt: TGCAGTGCTAGTGTTGGGGGGATCCAAGAGACCCAGTACTTC